This T cell receptor (beta chain) was obtained from a study of blood T cell repertoires in COVID-19. Study overall: Sites in the United States, Italy and Spain provided acute and convalescent COVID-19 samples.

Source study methods: Counts of nucleated cells, estimated from reference gene primer amplification, were obtained. Only in-frame clones appear in the TCRdb table, and some are missing; sequencing was by immunoSEQ multiplex PCR. V, J and clone size reflect that table, while D and trimming were determined from the DNA. The repertoire holds about 42,000 clones, around 81% seen once, with 5.4% in the top ten. Sequencing used peripheral blood. The TCR was taken from a man aged 50-59 years with active COVID-19.

This CDR3 reads CASSNTGGENSPLHF. In DNA form, the CDR3 reads TGCGCCAGCAGCAACACAGGGGGTGAAAATTCACCCCTCCACTTT. The chain uses TRBV5-1 and TRBJ1-6; TRBD1 matches at 8 bases. The CDR3 totals 15 residues. The J segment lost 7 bases and the V segment lost 4 bases, leaving 7 bases of the junction unmatched. Germline CDR1 SGHRS, CDR2 YFSETQ.